These 3 T cell receptor beta chains share one sample of origin, sequenced in a study of Ad26.COV2.S vaccination and SARS-CoV-2 variants. Method: immunoSEQ multiplex PCR; TCRdb's copy keeps in-frame clones and lacks some. This sample has a few hundred thousand clones; approximately 87% occur once, and the top ten carry about 3.5%. Treatment meaning: 15 to 20 received Ad26.COV2.S at low or high dose, single or two shots; about 5 received placebo; per-sample allocation not given. Samples were taken on day 63 after the first vaccine or placebo injection. This specimen was peripheral blood, taken in a trial of Ad26.COV2.S vaccine versus placebo. Source of these receptors: a person aged 18 to 65 who received the Ad26.COV2.S COVID-19 vaccine or a placebo.

This clone showed up just once. This chain links TRBV7-2 with TRBJ1-2, with D maybe TRBD1 (5 bases). From germline, CDR1 is SGHTA and CDR2 FQGNSA. The CDR3 loop spans 14 amino acids. V lost 7 bases and J lost 7, with 19 bases in between. The CDR3 nucleotides are TGTGCCAGCACTCCCAAATCTGGGGGAGTTGGCTACACCTTC. Residues: CASTPKSGGVGYTF.

This clone has only a few counts. The V and J genes are TRBV15 and TRBJ1-2; 9 nucleotides match TRBD1. Trimming at V came to 2 bases and at J to 0 bases, leaving 10 bases not matched to a gene. The CDR3 is 18 amino acids. Germline assignment: CDR1 LNHNV and CDR2 YYDKDF (reference sequence). CDR3 coding DNA: TGTGCCACCAGCAGAAACCATCCCCGGGACAGGGCTAACTATGGCTACACCTTC. Translated: CATSRNHPRDRANYGYTF.

In its sample, this clone was seen a few times. The V and J genes are TRBV6-2 or TRBV6-3 and TRBJ1-2; D unresolved. The CDR3 contains 12 residues. V was cut by 4 bases and J by 4 bases, with 7 bases left in between. Germline CDR1 and CDR2: MNHEY and SVGEGT. The CDR3 loop reads CASSFQSYGYTF. Written as DNA, the CDR3 is TGTGCCAGCAGTTTCCAGAGCTATGGCTACACCTTC.